These 26 T cell receptor delta chains were sequenced from one sample in a study of gamma-delta T cells after stem cell transplantation. TCRdb re-analyzed the RT-PCR reads via CATT. Counted here are under 2,000 delta-chain clones, 4% to 5.5% occurring once; the ten biggest clones make up roughly 49%. Sequencing was done on a sample of gamma-delta T cells. These receptors originate from a human donor. It is not recorded whose cells these are; they may come from a transplant donor.

By proportion, this clone is medium-sized (0.01 to 0.1%). A far bigger clonotype differs at one base, so this is likely a read error. This CDR3 is also generated by other DNA sequences in the sample. This chain links TRDV2 with TRDJ1; the match to TRDD3 covers 8 bases. The CDR3 loop spans 15 amino acids. CDR1 is GEAIGNYY and CDR2 is EKD in the germline V gene. Germline trimming cut 7 bases from V and 0 bases from J; bases unmatched to any gene: 9. In DNA, the CDR3 is TGTGCCTGCGACCGACTGGGGGGCTACACCGATAAACTCATCTTT. The encoded protein is CACDRLGGYTDKLIF.

This clone appeared a few times. The TCRdb protein comes from a much larger clone and disagrees with this DNA's translation at residue 6, likely due to a read error; the protein given here is derived from the DNA. The genes are TRDV2 and TRDJ1; D not resolved. This CDR3 region has 16 residues. V was clipped by 0 bases and J by 0 bases, with 13 bases between them. Germline assignment: CDR1 GEAIGNYY and CDR2 EKD. CDR3 in amino acids: CACDTPSPTHTDKLIF. The CDR3 DNA is TGTGCCTGTGACACCCCTAGCCCCACGCACACCGATAAACTCATCTTT.

Comment on this clone: TCRdb pairs this DNA with a much larger clone's protein that differs at residue 10, likely a read error; the protein shown was translated from the DNA. This chain joins TRDV2 and TRDJ1; 10 nucleotides match TRDD3. Trimming cost V 0 bases and J 0 bases; bases outside gene matches: 6. Looked up from germline, CDR1 is GEAIGNYY and CDR2 is EKD. There are 17 residues in the CDR3. CDR3 nucleotides: TGTGCCTGTGACACCTTACTGGGGGATCGGTACACCGATAAACTCATCTTT. This sequence encodes CACDTLLGDRYTDKLIF.

Worth noting for this clone: A read error is likely here: a far larger clone is one base away. The same CDR3 arises from other DNA sequences in this sample as well. The chain joins TRDV2 to TRDJ1; 12 bases fit TRDD3. Germline V gene data show CDR1 as GEAIGNYY and CDR2 as EKD. The CDR3 length is 17 residues. The CDR3 DNA reads as TGTGCCTGTGACACTCTCGGAACTGGGGGATACACGGATAAACTCATCTTT. It specifies CACDTLGTGGYTDKLIF.

This clone was counted a few times. A single base separates this from a much larger clone, so it may be a read error. CDR3 DNA sequence: TGTGCCTGTGGCCCCGTACTGGCCACCGATAAACTCATCTTT. Translation: CACGPVLATDKLIF. The chain couples TRDV2 to TRDJ1; D is possibly TRDD3 (5 bases). V dropped 5 bases and J dropped 1 base, with 13 bases sitting between them. This CDR3 contains 14 residues. Per the germline V gene, CDR1 is GEAIGNYY and CDR2 is EKD.

This clone has just a few counts. With only one base between it and a far larger clone, this is likely a read error. Other DNA variants within this sample encode the same CDR3. The chain combines TRDV2 with TRDJ1, with TRDD3 matching 10 bases. CDR1 is GEAIGNYY, CDR2 EKD, per germline. The CDR3 totals 17 residues. For the CDR3, the DNA is TGTGCCTGTGACACTGTCGGGGGATACGCGGACACCGATAAGCTCATCTTT. Protein: CACDTVGGYADTDKLIF.

A J gene of TRDJ1 was called, though the V gene was not; TRDD3 is the table's D call and was not checked against the DNA. The CDR3 consists of 19 residues. The CDR3 loop reads CACSNVPGGYRLSTDNLIF. The CDR3, as DNA: TGTGCCTGTTCAAATGTTCCTGGGGGTTACCGCCTGAGCACCGATAACCTCATCTTT.

This clone was seen only a few times. One base away lies a much larger clone, so this may be a sequencing read error. At the DNA level, this CDR3 is encoded by other sequences in the same sample as well. The genes are TRDV2 and TRDJ1, with TRDD2 as a possible D gene (5 bases). The CDR3 is 16 amino acids. V lost 0 bases and J lost 0, with 13 bases in between. The germline CDR1 and CDR2 sequences are GEAIGNYY and EKD. CDR3 amino acids: CACDTLSPTHTDKLIF. CDR3 in DNA: TGTGCCTGTGACACCCTTAGCCCTACGCACACCGATAAACTCATCTTT.

Concerning this clone: For this DNA, TCRdb reports the protein of a much larger clone, which diverges at residue 11, most likely from a read error; the protein presented here is translated directly from the DNA. The J gene is TRDJ3, the V gene TRDV2, with 9 bases lining up with TRDD3. Germline V lookup: CDR1 GEAIGNYY, CDR2 EKD. The CDR3 runs to 18 residues. V trimming: 3 bases; J trimming: 6 bases; junction bases outside the gene matches: 11. This CDR3 is CACDEGDTFTLDTRQMFF. The CDR3, as DNA: TGTGCCTGTGACGAGGGGGATACCTTTACCTTGGACACCCGACAGATGTTTTTC.

Comment on this clone: A far larger clone is one base from this, pointing to a likely read error. J is TRDJ3 and V is TRDV2, with 8 bases fitting TRDD3. The CDR3 contains 21 residues. Germline V gene data show CDR1 as GEAIGNYY and CDR2 as EKD. Trimming cost V 2 bases and J 2 bases; bases outside gene matches: 16. Written as DNA, the CDR3 is TGTGCCTGTGACAAACTGGGGGGCACCAACCCGGAGCCCTGGGACACCCGACAGATGTTTTTC. This encodes CACDKLGGTNPEPWDTRQMFF.

Only a few counts were recorded for this clone. This DNA's translation and the protein TCRdb lists, from a much larger clone, do not match at residue 14, likely due to a read error; the protein shown is translated from the DNA. The chain recombines TRDV2 with TRDJ1; 9 nucleotides match TRDD3. The CDR3 spans 16 residues. Germline CDR1 is GEAIGNYY and CDR2 is EKD. Written as DNA, the CDR3 is TGTGCCTGTGAGGACATGGGGATACGAGGTGACAATAAACCCATCTTT. Residues: CACEDMGIRGDNKPIF.

Of note for this clone: Given a far larger clone just one base away, this is likely a sequencing read error. Other DNA sequences in this sample translate to the same CDR3. The J gene is TRDJ3, the V gene TRDV2, with D maybe TRDD3 (5 bases). The V end was cut by 1 base, the J end by 0 bases, with 12 bases between. The CDR3 runs to 18 residues. Germline-derived CDR1 and CDR2 are GEAIGNYY and EKD. The CDR3, as DNA: TGTGCCTGTGACACTGGAGGGATGTACTCCTGGGACACCCGACAGATGTTTTTC. Its protein product is CACDTGGMYSWDTRQMFF.

Notes on this clone: TCRdb attributes to this sequence the protein of a much larger clone, which differs from the DNA translation at residue 10; a read error is likely, and the protein displayed is translated from the DNA. The chain links TRDV2 to TRDJ3; TRDD3 is a possible D gene (6 bases). Germline values: CDR1 GEAIGNYY, CDR2 EKD. The CDR3 spans 19 residues. V lost 0 bases and J lost 1, with 15 bases in between. In nucleotides, the CDR3 is TGTGCCTGTGACACCGTTAGAGGTACTGGGTCCTGGGACACCCGACAGATGTTTTTC. Protein sequence: CACDTVRGTGSWDTRQMFF.

This clone showed up just a few times. TCRdb's protein, taken from a much larger clone, differs from this DNA's translation at residue 12, likely owing to a read error; the protein displayed comes from the DNA. The V and J genes are TRDV2 and TRDJ3; 7 bases fit TRDD3. The germline gives CDR1 GEAIGNYY, CDR2 EKD. The CDR3 contains 20 residues. After removal of 3 bases from V and 3 bases from J, the junction contained 16 bases not matched to a gene. CDR3 coding DNA: TGTGCCTGTGACCCCGCCACTGGGGACGTCCGCTACTGGGACACCCGACAGATGTTTTTC. This gives the protein CACDPATGDVRYWDTRQMFF.

In this sample, this clone turned up a few times. This sequence may be a read error, since a much larger clone differs from it by one base. Other DNA sequences from this sample encode an identical CDR3 as well. The gene calls are TRDV2 and TRDJ1, with TRDD3 as a possible D gene (5 bases). V was pared by 3 bases and J by 1 base, with 26 bases between. The germline CDR1 and CDR2 sequences are GEAIGNYY and EKD. The CDR3 spans 19 residues. The CDR3 spells CACDPLALGDTRVTDKLIF. As DNA, the CDR3 is TGTGCCTGTGACCCCCTCGCTCTGGGAGATACCCGAGTCACCGATAAACTCATCTTT.

Comment on this clone: A far larger clone is a single base away, which makes a read error likely. The same CDR3 can be traced to other DNA sequences in this sample. This chain joins TRDV2 and TRDJ1; 10 bases line up with TRDD3. CDR1 GEAIGNYY and CDR2 EKD come from the germline V gene. There are 15 residues in the CDR3. CDR3 region: CACDILGDGPDKLIF. CDR3 in DNA: TGTGCCTGTGACATACTGGGGGATGGTCCCGATAAGCTCATCTTT.

Concerning this clone: A much larger clone lies one base from this, so it may be a read error. Other DNA variants within this sample encode the same CDR3. The chain has TRDV2 and TRDJ1, with 7 bases identical to TRDD3. This CDR3 has 19 amino acids. Per the germline V gene, CDR1 is GEAIGNYY and CDR2 is EKD. The V segment lost 1 base and the J segment 9 bases; nucleotides outside the gene matches: 25. The CDR3 region is CACDTMGVTGETESPELIF. DNA of the CDR3: TGTGCCTGTGACACTATGGGGGTAACTGGGGAAACGGAAAGCCCGGAACTCATCTTT.

In this sample, this clone turned up a few times. The protein recorded in TCRdb matches a much larger clone and deviates from this DNA's translation at residue 11, suggesting a read error; the protein here is obtained by translating the DNA. V and J are TRDV2 and TRDJ1; 8 bases align to TRDD3. V lost 7 bases, J lost 1 base, and 22 bases stayed unmatched. Germline assignment: CDR1 GEAIGNYY and CDR2 EKD. The CDR3 has 19 amino acids. The CDR3 loop is CACSNVTGGYPLSTDKLIF. The CDR3 bases are TGTGCCTGCTCTAATGTTACTGGGGGTTACCCCCTGAGCACCGATAAACTCATCTTT.

By frequency in the sample, this clone is large. The same CDR3 arises from other DNA sequences in this sample as well. The V call is TRDV2, the J call TRDJ3, with 8 bases lining up with TRDD3. Germline CDR1 is GEAIGNYY and CDR2 is EKD. Trimming took 2 bases from V and 0 from J; bases not matched to a gene: 5. The CDR3 runs to 18 residues. CDR3 sequence (DNA): TGTGCCTGTGACATTACTGGGGGTACCTCCTGGGACACCCGACAGATGTTTTTC. As protein: CACDITGGTSWDTRQMFF.

Sample share makes this clone medium-sized. This specimen includes other DNA sequences encoding the same CDR3. The chain uses TRDV2 and TRDJ3; D is unclear. The germline V gene encodes CDR1 GEAIGNYY and CDR2 EKD. The CDR3 is made up of 17 amino acids. The V and J ends lost 3 bases and 2 bases respectively, with 13 bases between them. The CDR3 loop reads CACDDPSNPWDTRQMFF. In DNA form, the CDR3 reads TGTGCCTGTGACGATCCGTCAAACCCCTGGGACACCCGACAGATGTTTTTC.

This clone was picked up a small number of times. This may be a read error: a much more frequent sequence differs by one nucleotide. V and J are TRDV2 and TRDJ1; possible D gene TRDD3, 5 bases. TCRdb records no J gene; here it was assigned by comparing the DNA to germline. The V end lost 3 bases, the J end lost 0 bases, and 34 bases lay between the germline ends. The CDR3 loop spans 22 amino acids. Germline values: CDR1 GEAIGNYY, CDR2 EKD. CDR3 nucleotides: TGTGCCTGTGACCCCGTTCGTTCCACCCCGGGGAGAACGCCCGAGGACACCGATAAACTCATCTTT. Its translation is CACDPVRSTPGRTPEDTDKLIF.

This clone was found a few times. The protein TCRdb gives is from a much larger clone and does not agree with this DNA's translation at residue 4, likely a read error; the protein shown here comes from the DNA. In DNA form, the CDR3 reads TGTGCCTGTGCCACCGTCGCTACGTTGGGGGATACAACCGATAAACTCATCTTT. Its translation: CACATVATLGDTTDKLIF. This chain uses TRDV2 with TRDJ1, with 10 bases matching TRDD3. Germline CDR1 is GEAIGNYY and CDR2 is EKD. There are 18 residues in the CDR3.

About this clone itself: Compared with germline, one end of the junction differs, possibly owing to a read error. This chain connects TRDV2 to TRDJ1; maybe TRDD3 (7 bases). The CDR3 is 20 amino acids. Germline assignment: CDR1 GEAIGNYY and CDR2 EKD. CDR3 coding DNA: TGTGCCTGTGACACCCTTCATCTACTGGGGAATAGTATTGGCACCGATAAACACATCTTT. It translates to CACDTLHLLGNSIGTDKHIF.

This clone was observed a few times. TCRdb has a much larger clone's protein, which differs at residue 12 from the translation of this DNA, likely because of a read error; what is shown is the protein translated from the DNA. The CDR3 sequence is CACDSVGVNSSSDTRQMFF. CDR3 bases: TGTGCCTGTGACTCCGTGGGGGTCAATAGCTCCTCGGACACCCGACAGATGTTTTTC. The V and J genes are TRDV2 and TRDJ3; D is possibly TRDD3 (6 bases). CDR1 and CDR2 from the germline V gene are GEAIGNYY and EKD. The CDR3 consists of 19 residues.

This clone was observed a few times. This DNA translates differently at residue 3 from the TCRdb protein, which is that of a much larger clone; a read error is likely, and the protein shown is the DNA's own translation. The V gene is TRDV2, the J gene TRDJ1; 10 nucleotides match TRDD3. The germline V gene encodes CDR1 GEAIGNYY and CDR2 EKD. The CDR3 consists of 18 residues. CDR3 coding DNA: TGTGCCCGTGACACCGTCGCTACGTTGGGGGATACAACCGATAAACTCATCTTT. Its translation: CARDTVATLGDTTDKLIF.

This clone has only a few counts. The protein TCRdb lists belongs to a much larger clone and differs from this DNA's translation at residue 7, which points to a read error; the protein shown is made from the DNA. This rearrangement joins TRDV2 to TRDJ1; TRDD3 agrees at 8 bases. V was clipped by 3 bases and J by 2 bases; unmatched bases: 10. Germline loops: CDR1 GEAIGNYY, CDR2 EKD. This CDR3 contains 16 residues. The CDR3 DNA reads TGTGCCTGTGACTTACTGAGGGATACGGAGACCGATAAACTCATCTTT. This codes for CACDLLRDTETDKLIF.